A selection of T cell receptor beta chains follows, all from one sample in a study of Graves' ophthalmopathy and Graves' hyperthyroidism. TCRdb analysed the multiplex PCR reads with MiXCR anew, one entry per CDR3 protein. Here the sample spans 500,000 to 700,000 distinct CDR3 sequences, approximately 22% being singletons. Sequencing was performed on peripheral blood. The receptors derive from a woman aged 18-35 years with stable Graves' hyperthyroidism. Some clones in this sample may be carry-over from other donors' samples. The CDR3 runs from the conserved cysteine through the conserved F or W. Fields, in order: clone size, V gene, J gene, D gene, CDR3 protein, CDR3 DNA. The D gene is left open where the match is weak. A clone size is listed for some rows: how often the clone was seen (once, few, many), or a class if it is expanded.

many	TRBV5-1	TRBJ1-3	.	CASSERSGNTIYF	TGCGCCAGCAGCGAAAGATCTGGAAACACCATATATTTT
many	TRBV20-1	TRBJ2-7	.	CSALGGTVYEQYF	TGCAGTGCGCTCGGCGGGACGGTCTACGAGCAGTACTTC
few	TRBV30	TRBJ1-1	.	CAWSVFGMNQAFF	TGTGCCTGGAGTGTATTTGGAATGAACCAAGCTTTCTTT
.	TRBV4-1	TRBJ1-1	.	CASSPHPRGRETEAFF	TGCGCCAGCAGCCCCCATCCGCGAGGGCGGGAGACTGAAGCTTTCTTT
few	TRBV6-2/TRBV6-3	TRBJ1-5	TRBD1	CASSYRGDREKGGKQPQHF	TGTGCCAGCAGTTACCGTGGGGACAGGGAGAAGGGTGGTAAGCAGCCCCAGCATTTT
many	TRBV20-1	TRBJ1-1	TRBD1	CSVSGGTEAFF	TGCAGTGTCTCAGGGGGTACTGAAGCTTTCTTT
many	TRBV4-1	TRBJ1-2	.	CASSQEDSRAAYRGYTF	TGCGCCAGCAGCCAAGAAGACTCACGGGCAGCTTACCGTGGCTACACCTTC
.	TRBV4-1	TRBJ2-2	.	CASSHRTGTNTGELFF	TGCGCCAGCAGCCACAGAACCGGGACGAACACCGGGGAGCTGTTTTTT
many	TRBV12-3/TRBV12-4	TRBJ1-5	TRBD1	CASSWVDRVSQPQHF	TGTGCCAGCAGTTGGGTCGACAGGGTATCTCAGCCCCAGCATTTT
many	TRBV6-1	TRBJ1-3	TRBD1	CASSQSDRAGNTIYF	TGTGCCAGCAGTCAATCAGACAGGGCGGGAAACACCATATATTTT
many	TRBV15	TRBJ1-2	TRBD1	CATSRPGQATLGYGYTF	TGTGCCACCAGCAGACCTGGACAGGCGACATTAGGATATGGCTACACCTTC
.	TRBV25-1	TRBJ1-2	.	CASSPSGSNGYTF	TGTGCCAGCAGTCCATCAGGGTCAAATGGCTACACCTTC
few	TRBV29-1	TRBJ2-5	.	CSVEDFTGGQETQYF	TGCAGCGTTGAAGATTTTACCGGAGGCCAAGAGACCCAGTACTTC
.	TRBV27	TRBJ1-5	.	CASSSVQVYSNQPQHF	TGTGCCAGCAGTTCTGTCCAGGTCTATAGCAATCAGCCCCAGCATTTT
once	TRBV27	TRBJ1-2	.	CASTLMGGGNYGYTF	TGTGCCAGCACCCTAATGGGAGGGGGGAACTATGGCTACACCTTC
.	TRBV30	TRBJ2-2	.	CAYLPQSNTGELFF	TGTGCCTACCTCCCCCAATCGAACACCGGGGAGCTGTTTTTT
many	TRBV6-2/TRBV6-3	TRBJ1-1	.	CASSTPRTGNTEAFF	TGTGCCAGCAGTACTCCCCGGACTGGGAACACTGAAGCTTTCTTT
many	TRBV20-1	TRBJ2-2	TRBD1	CSAKTDRRVTGELFF	TGCAGTGCTAAGACGGACAGGCGAGTAACCGGGGAGCTGTTTTTT
few	TRBV9	TRBJ2-6	.	CASSPDGESSGANVLTF	TGTGCCAGCAGCCCGGACGGGGAGAGCTCTGGGGCCAACGTCCTGACTTTC
.	TRBV6-1	TRBJ1-1	TRBD1	CASSRQGKSEAFF	TGTGCCAGCAGTAGACAGGGCAAATCTGAAGCTTTCTTT
.	TRBV5-6	TRBJ2-7	.	CASSRRGSGEQYF	TGTGCCAGCAGCCGACGGGGAAGCGGCGAGCAGTACTTC
once	TRBV7-2	TRBJ2-7	TRBD2	CASSLLAGAPSEQYF	TGTGCCAGCAGCTTACTAGCGGGAGCACCTAGCGAGCAGTACTTC
.	TRBV13	TRBJ1-1	.	CASSPGLQRVGGTEAFF	TGTGCCAGCAGCCCGGGACTCCAAAGGGTGGGGGGAACTGAAGCTTTCTTT
.	TRBV5-5	TRBJ1-1	TRBD1	CASGAGTGGTEAFF	TGTGCCAGCGGAGCTGGGACAGGGGGGACTGAAGCTTTCTTT
many	TRBV11-2	TRBJ1-5	.	CASSSYGTNSNQPQHF	TGTGCCAGCAGCTCATACGGGACGAATAGCAATCAGCCCCAGCATTTT
.	TRBV2	TRBJ1-2	.	CASLSRASLPNYGYTF	TGTGCCAGCTTAAGCCGCGCGTCCTTACCTAACTATGGCTACACCTTC
many	TRBV19	TRBJ1-2	TRBD1	CASSIGPGQTYGYTF	TGTGCCAGTAGTATAGGTCCGGGACAGACCTATGGCTACACCTTC
.	TRBV20-1	TRBJ2-5	TRBD1	CSARDRINRGLTETQYF	TGCAGTGCTAGAGATCGCATTAACAGGGGGCTCACGGAGACCCAGTACTTC
.	TRBV11-1	TRBJ2-7	TRBD1	CASSYDRHQTGFNEQYF	TGTGCCAGCAGCTACGACCGCCACCAGACAGGGTTCAACGAGCAGTACTTC
many	TRBV7-9	TRBJ2-7	.	CASSLEALQQQYF	TGTGCCAGCAGCTTAGAGGCCCTCCAGCAGCAGTACTTC
.	TRBV12-3/TRBV12-4	TRBJ1-1	TRBD1	CASSWDREQNTEAFF	TGTGCCAGCAGTTGGGACAGGGAGCAAAACACTGAAGCTTTCTTT
many	TRBV2	TRBJ1-5	.	CASSREKNNQPQHF	TGTGCCAGCAGTAGGGAAAAAAATAATCAGCCCCAGCATTTT
few	TRBV10-3	TRBJ1-2	.	CAISEEAPPRGYTF	TGTGCCATCAGTGAGGAGGCACCCCCCAGAGGCTACACCTTC
many	TRBV27	TRBJ2-7	TRBD2	CASSLSGLAGGSYEQYF	TGTGCCAGCAGTTTATCCGGACTAGCGGGGGGCTCCTACGAGCAGTACTTC
many	TRBV6-2/TRBV6-3	TRBJ1-2	.	CASSYQSDSRGYTF	TGTGCCAGCAGCTACCAGAGTGACAGCCGTGGCTACACCTTC
.	TRBV7-2	TRBJ1-1	.	CASSPTLGGLGVAFF	TGTGCCAGCAGCCCCACCCTCGGGGGACTCGGCGTGGCTTTCTTT
.	TRBV5-1	TRBJ1-2	.	CASSLVGSTNYGYTF	TGCGCCAGCAGCTTGGTGGGGTCAACTAACTATGGCTACACCTTC
many	TRBV12-3/TRBV12-4	TRBJ2-7	.	CASSLSVDNQLSHEQYF	TGTGCCAGCAGTTTAAGCGTGGACAACCAACTTTCGCACGAGCAGTACTTC
once	TRBV10-2	TRBJ1-2	.	CASSETKGGLTGYTF	TGCGCCAGCAGTGAGACAAAGGGGGGTCTAACTGGCTACACCTTC
many	TRBV4-1	TRBJ1-2	.	CASSQDGNRADGYTF	TGCGCCAGCAGCCAAGATGGGAACAGAGCGGATGGCTACACCTTC